A single T cell receptor (beta chain) is shown here with its context. One Seattle source followed patients from active infection through their disease course. The source of the sample is a study of blood T cell repertoires in COVID-19. About the study: Samples came from the United States, Italy and Spain, spanning acute and convalescent COVID-19. Sources were T cells, B-cell-depleted T cells, or PBMCs; the material itself was cDNA or gDNA.

Authors' analysis steps: How many nucleated cells were present was estimated from reference gene primer amplification. The assay was immunoSEQ multiplex PCR, and TCRdb's table has in-frame clones only and misses some. The V and J calls and clone size are taken from that table; D and trimming were inferred from the DNA. The sample lists 350,000 or so clones, 87% seen once, with about 10% in the top ten. The length of the CDR3 is 14 residues. V lost 0 bases and J lost 5, with 10 bases in between. The V gene's germline CDR1 is MNHEY and CDR2 SVGEGT. The rearrangement uses TRBV6-2 or TRBV6-3 and TRBJ1-1; a possible D gene is TRBD1 (5 bases). Sequencing used peripheral blood. This clonotype was sampled from a woman under 40 with COVID-19, enrolled during active disease. CDR3 loop: CASSYSWGRTEAFF. In nucleotides, the CDR3 is TGTGCCAGCAGTTACTCTTGGGGCAGGACTGAAGCTTTCTTT.